The entry that follows covers one T cell receptor beta chain sequence. The data belong to a study of blood T cell repertoires in COVID-19. Study as a whole: Sources were T cells, B-cell-depleted T cells, or PBMCs; the material itself was cDNA or gDNA.

Some clones are missing from TCRdb's copy, which holds only in-frame ones; the method was immunoSEQ multiplex PCR. The sample lists some 300,000 clones, 90% occurring once. J gave up 5 bases and V 11 bases, and 0 bases lay outside the gene matches. The CDR3 has 11 residues. The germline gives CDR1 LNHDA, CDR2 SQIVND (reference sequence). In Seattle, patients joined the study during active infection and were tracked longitudinally. The clonotype was recovered from a woman aged 50 to 60 with COVID-19, enrolled during active disease. This chain uses TRBV19 with TRBJ2-1; 10 bases agree with TRBD1. Sequencing used peripheral blood. CDR3 nucleotide sequence: TGTGCCGGACAGGGGGACAATGAGCAGTTCTTC. Translation: CAGQGDNEQFF.